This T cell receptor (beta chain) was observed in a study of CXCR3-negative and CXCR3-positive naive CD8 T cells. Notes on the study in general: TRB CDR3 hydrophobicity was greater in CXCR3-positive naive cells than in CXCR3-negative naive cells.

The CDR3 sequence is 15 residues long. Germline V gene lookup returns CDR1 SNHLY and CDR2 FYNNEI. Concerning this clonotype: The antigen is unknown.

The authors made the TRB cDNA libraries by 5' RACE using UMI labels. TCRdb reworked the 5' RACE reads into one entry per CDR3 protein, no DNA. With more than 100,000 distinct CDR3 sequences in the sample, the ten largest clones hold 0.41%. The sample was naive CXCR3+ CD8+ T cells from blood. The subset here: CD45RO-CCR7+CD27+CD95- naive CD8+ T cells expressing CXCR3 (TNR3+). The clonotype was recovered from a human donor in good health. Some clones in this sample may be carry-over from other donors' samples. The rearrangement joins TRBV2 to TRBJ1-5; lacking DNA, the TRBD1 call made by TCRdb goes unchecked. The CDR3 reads CASSEWTGYNQPQHF.